The 18 T cell receptor beta chains reported below all come from one sample, sequenced in a study of CD8 T cells in ankylosing spondylitis. Study observations and caveats: In ankylosing spondylitis blood, a motif of eight highly homologous TCR beta variants appeared characteristic.

TCRdb itself ran the 5' RACE reads through MiXCR, one entry per CDR3 protein. Among 100,000 to 150,000 distinct CDR3 sequences listed, approximately 17% were seen once. Antigen specificity for these receptors is unknown. Sequencing was performed on blood, either unsorted or a sorted T cell fraction (not recorded which). These receptors all stem from a male donor with ankylosing spondylitis.

The genes are TRBV4-3 and TRBJ2-1, with 7 bases lining up with TRBD2. Germline V gives CDR1 LGHNA, CDR2 YSLEER. The V and J ends lost 0 bases and 6 bases, in that order; junction bases with no gene match: 5. This CDR3 region has 15 residues. This CDR3 reads CASSQDITSANEQFF. In DNA form, the CDR3 reads TGCGCCAGCAGCCAAGATATCACTAGCGCCAATGAGCAGTTCTTC.

This clonotype was observed a handful of times. This chain uses TRBV28 with TRBJ2-1; either TRBD1 or TRBD2 may supply D (5 bases each). This CDR3 comprises 14 residues. The germline V gene encodes CDR1 MDHEN and CDR2 SYDVKM. Trimming left V 4 bases short and J 3 bases short, with 10 bases between. Here the CDR3 reads CASSSGTVYNEQFF. The CDR3 coding sequence is TGTGCCAGCAGTTCAGGGACGGTCTACAATGAGCAGTTCTTC.

A few counts support this clonotype. The chain links TRBV29-1 to TRBJ2-1; TRBD1 matches 7 bases. V was pared by 5 bases and J by 8 bases, with 21 bases of the junction left unmatched. From germline, CDR1 is SQVTM and CDR2 ANQGSEA. There are 17 residues in the CDR3. The CDR3, as DNA: TGCAGCGTTTTCCCGTCTGGCGGACCAAGAGGGGGCGATGAGCAGTTCTTC. It is translated as CSVFPSGGPRGGDEQFF.

This clonotype has just a few counts. The chain employs TRBV29-1 and TRBJ1-5; possibly TRBD1 for D (6 bases). V dropped 6 bases and J dropped 5 bases, with 14 bases sitting between them. Germline values: CDR1 SQVTM, CDR2 ANQGSEA. This CDR3 is 13 amino acids long. CDR3 amino acids: CSVWEGGDQPQHF. CDR3 bases: TGCAGCGTCTGGGAGGGGGGTGATCAGCCCCAGCATTTT.

This clonotype was found a few times. The chain joins TRBV5-5 to TRBJ1-6, with D possibly TRBD1 on 5 matching bases. Trimming removed 0 bases at V and 13 bases at J, with 8 bases between. CDR1 SGHKS and CDR2 YYEKEE come from the germline V gene (reference sequence). The CDR3 consists of 12 residues. The CDR3 spells CASSLGGGPLHF. CDR3 bases: TGTGCCAGCAGCTTGGGGGGGGGGCCCCTCCACTTT.

The V gene is TRBV27, the J gene TRBJ2-3; D ambiguous. The germline V gene has CDR1 MNHEY and CDR2 SMNVEV (reference sequence). V lost 6 bases and J 6 bases, leaving 7 bases between the germline ends. The CDR3 is 11 residues long. The chain's CDR3 is CASRFMDTQYF. CDR3 in DNA: TGTGCCAGCAGATTCATGGATACGCAGTATTTT.

The V call is TRBV2, the J call TRBJ2-1; 8 bases fit TRBD2. CDR1 is SNHLY, CDR2 FYNNEI, per germline. The CDR3 length is 14 residues. V lost 10 bases to trimming and J lost 0 bases; unmatched junction nucleotides: 5. The CDR3 spells CATAGTSSYNEQFF. Written as DNA, the CDR3 is TGTGCCACAGCCGGGACTAGCTCCTACAATGAGCAGTTCTTC.

The CDR3 bases are TGTGCCAGCAGCGATACAGGGGTGGTGAACAATGAGCAGTTCTTC. Its translation is CASSDTGVVNNEQFF. The chain is built from TRBV5-6 and TRBJ2-1, with 7 bases that match TRBD1. The junction had 9 bases not matched to a gene; V was cut back by 4 bases and J by 5 bases. Per germline, CDR1 SGHDT and CDR2 YYEEEE. CDR3 length: 15 residues.

This clonotype has just a few counts. This rearrangement joins TRBV7-8 to TRBJ2-1, with 7 bases fitting TRBD1. Germline trimming cut 1 base from V and 6 bases from J; bases unmatched to any gene: 6. Germline values: CDR1 SGHVS, CDR2 FQNEAQ. CDR3 size: 15 residues. The CDR3 bases are TGTGCCAGCAGCTTAGGACAGGGTACGGGCAATGAGCAGTTCTTC. It yields the protein CASSLGQGTGNEQFF.

The sample holds many counts of this clonotype. The chain has TRBV20-1 and TRBJ1-2; 7 nucleotides align to TRBD1. With V trimmed by 1 base and J by 4 bases, 9 bases remained unmatched. Germline V gives CDR1 DFQATT, CDR2 SNEGSKA (reference sequence). This CDR3 comprises 15 residues. Here the CDR3 reads CSARGRRGLSYGYTF. CDR3 DNA sequence: TGCAGTGCTAGAGGAAGGAGGGGGCTGAGCTATGGCTACACCTTC.

This clonotype was observed a few times. The J gene is TRBJ2-1, the V gene TRBV7-9, with D uncertain. This CDR3 has 13 residues. The germline V gene has CDR1 SEHNR and CDR2 FQNEAQ (reference sequence). Trimming took 0 bases from V and 9 from J, leaving 9 bases between them. The CDR3 spells CASSLAMSPEQFF. CDR3 sequence (DNA): TGTGCCAGCAGCTTAGCGATGAGTCCTGAGCAGTTCTTC. Full variable domain (remainder filled in from reference TRBV7-9 and TRBJ2-1): DTGVSQNPRHKITKRGQNVTFRCDPISEHNRLYWYRQTLGQGPEFLTYFQNEAQLEKSRLLSDRFSAERPKGSFSTLEIQRTEQGDSAMYLCASSLAMSPEQFFGPGTRLTVL.

V is TRBV5-4 and J is TRBJ1-1; 9 bases align to TRBD1. The V gene's germline CDR1 is SGHNT and CDR2 YYREEE (reference sequence). This CDR3 is built from 15 residues. V lost 5 bases to trimming and J lost 3 bases; unmatched junction nucleotides: 8. In nucleotides, the CDR3 is TGTGCCAGCAGGGCATACAGGGGGCGCGACACTGAAGCTTTCTTT. Translation gives CASRAYRGRDTEAFF.

This clonotype was observed a handful of times. The V and J genes are TRBV27 and TRBJ2-1; TRBD2 is a possible D gene (5 bases). This CDR3 is built from 13 residues. Germline V gene data show CDR1 as MNHEY and CDR2 as SMNVEV (reference sequence). Trimming took 4 bases from V and 6 from J, leaving 10 bases between them. DNA of the CDR3: TGTGCCAGCAGTTCGAGGGTCCCCAATGAGCAGTTCTTC. Its protein product is CASSSRVPNEQFF.

The chain has TRBV20-1 and TRBJ2-7; 9 bases fit TRBD1. After removal of 2 bases from V and 2 bases from J, the junction contained 10 bases not matched to a gene. The germline V gene has CDR1 DFQATT and CDR2 SNEGSKA (reference sequence). CDR3 length equals 16 residues. In DNA, the CDR3 is TGCAGTGCTAGAACCCCCGGAGGGACAGGGCCCTACGAGCAGTACTTC. This encodes CSARTPGGTGPYEQYF.

The chain links TRBV28 to TRBJ2-3; TRBD1 agrees at 8 bases. The V gene's germline CDR1 is MDHEN and CDR2 SYDVKM. The CDR3 contains 15 residues. V dropped 6 bases and J dropped 6; count of bases not matched to a gene: 11. The CDR3 nucleotides are TGTGCCAGCAGCCATAGAACAGGGGGATGGGATACGCAGTATTTT. It is translated as CASSHRTGGWDTQYF.

This clonotype was detected a few times. The chain links TRBV5-6 to TRBJ2-3, with 7 nucleotides matching TRBD1. The V segment lost 9 bases and the J segment 6 bases; nucleotides outside the gene matches: 16. CDR1 is SGHDT, CDR2 YYEEEE, per germline. The CDR3 is 15 residues long. CDR3 sequence reads: CATGTGTVSYDTQYF. CDR3 in DNA: TGTGCCACCGGCACCGGGACAGTCTCTTACGATACGCAGTATTTT.

This clonotype has only a few counts. The V call is TRBV27, the J call TRBJ1-2; 8 nucleotides line up with TRBD1. Germline CDR1 MNHEY, CDR2 SMNVEV (reference sequence). The CDR3 runs to 14 residues. Unmatched junction bases numbered 6, after V lost 5 bases and J lost 4 bases. CDR3 sequence (DNA): TGTGCCAGCAGTCTGACAGGGGCGGGCTATGGCTACACCTTC. Translated, it gives CASSLTGAGYGYTF.

The sample holds a few counts of this clonotype. The V gene is TRBV2, the J gene TRBJ2-3, with TRBD2 matching 16 bases. V lost 10 bases and J lost 2; bases outside the gene matches: 9. Germline V lookup: CDR1 SNHLY, CDR2 FYNNEI. This CDR3 has 17 amino acids. CDR3 amino acids: CATTGTSGRAPTDTQYF. CDR3 in DNA: TGTGCCACTACCGGGACTAGCGGGAGGGCCCCCACAGATACGCAGTATTTT.